Shown below are 20 T cell receptor beta chains from a single sample sequenced in a study of beta chain features in type 1 diabetes (dated by TCRdb to 2016 to 2019). The library came from the immunoSEQ multiplex PCR assay. All of the isolated RNA was reverse transcribed with the High Capacity cDNA Reverse Transcription Kit, so expressed TCRB transcripts were sequenced. Sourced from immuneACCESS, this table was stored by TCRdb with only in-frame sequences that have V and J called. A share of the clones is absent; for the studies checked, an unresolved V gene accounts for under half, and the remainder has no known explanation. This sample is represented by 200,000 to 250,000 clones; around 9.9% of them were singletons. The ten largest account for over 1% of the sample. The sequenced sample was central memory CD4+ T cells from blood. The receptors originated from a man aged 18 to 30 in good health.

This clone was seen a handful of times. The gene calls are TRBV7-2 and TRBJ2-7; TRBD2 matches at 7 bases. This CDR3 is 14 amino acids long. Trimming cost V 0 bases and J 2 bases; bases outside gene matches: 1. The germline CDR1 and CDR2 sequences are SGHTA and FQGNSA. CDR3 nucleotides: TGTGCCAGCAGCTTAGCGGGAGGGCCCTACGAGCAGTACTTC. Translation gives CASSLAGGPYEQYF.

This clone was counted a few times. V gene TRBV28 combines with J gene TRBJ1-1; 8 bases match TRBD1. The CDR3 extends over 16 amino acids. Germline-derived CDR1 and CDR2 are MDHEN and SYDVKM. The V gene end was trimmed by 3 bases and the J gene end by 4 bases; junction bases not matched to a gene: 10. The CDR3 reads CASSFRPGGGSTEAFF. CDR3 bases: TGTGCCAGCAGTTTTCGCCCAGGGGGCGGAAGCACTGAAGCTTTCTTT.

This clone was detected only a few times. This rearrangement joins TRBV7-3 to TRBJ2-3; TRBD2 agrees at 12 bases. With 5 bases clipped from V and 4 bases from J, the junction kept 4 bases outside the gene matches. CDR3 length equals 15 residues. The V gene's germline CDR1 is SGHTA and CDR2 FQGTGA. CDR3: CASSETSGRSDTQYF. The CDR3, as DNA: TGTGCCAGCAGCGAGACTAGCGGGAGATCAGATACGCAGTATTTT.

This clone was seen a handful of times. This rearrangement joins TRBV6-5 to TRBJ2-1; TRBD2 aligns across 11 bases. The CDR3 totals 14 residues. V gave up 5 bases and J gave up 5 bases; unmatched junction bases: 2. Germline V gene data show CDR1 as MNHEY and CDR2 as SVGAGI. The CDR3 nucleotides read TGTGCCAGCAGTCGACTAGCGGGGAACAATGAGCAGTTCTTC. Residues: CASSRLAGNNEQFF.

This clone has a count of ten or more. The chain joins TRBV14 to TRBJ2-7, with TRBD1 as a possible D gene (5 bases). The V end was cut by 0 bases, the J end by 2 bases, with 11 bases between. CDR1 and CDR2 (germline): SGHDN, FVKESK. This CDR3 spans 15 amino acids. This chain's CDR3 is CASSQEQAWTYEQYF. CDR3 coding DNA: TGTGCCAGCAGCCAAGAACAGGCCTGGACCTACGAGCAGTACTTC.

The rearrangement links TRBV18 to TRBJ1-2, with 8 bases matching TRBD1. The germline V gene encodes CDR1 KGHSH and CDR2 LQKENI. The CDR3 sequence is 14 residues long. V was pared by 5 bases and J by 3 bases, with 5 bases of the junction left unmatched. CDR3 sequence: CASSEGQGDYGYTF. DNA of the CDR3: TGTGCCAGCTCAGAAGGACAGGGTGACTATGGCTACACCTTC.

This clone was detected ten times or more. J is TRBJ2-1 and V is TRBV9, with no clear D. The CDR3 length is 14 residues. Germline V gene lookup returns CDR1 SGDLS and CDR2 YYNGEE. Trimming removed 3 bases at V and 7 bases at J, with 14 bases between. The chain's CDR3 is CASSAVPVGNEQFF. The CDR3 DNA is TGTGCCAGCAGCGCCGTGCCGGTTGGGAATGAGCAGTTCTTC.

This clone has just a few counts. The V call is TRBV7-3, the J call TRBJ2-3; D is undetermined. This CDR3 region has 15 residues. Trimming removed 3 bases at V and 1 base at J, with 11 bases between. Germline V gene sequence: CDR1 SGHTA, CDR2 FQGTGA. The CDR3 DNA reads as TGTGCCAGCAGCTTTAGGACCACCCGCACAGATACGCAGTATTTT. This gives the protein CASSFRTTRTDTQYF.

This clone was seen only a few times. The genes are TRBV28 and TRBJ1-2, with unresolved D. V lost 8 bases and J 8 bases, leaving 15 bases between the germline ends. This CDR3 spans 12 amino acids. Germline V CDR1 and CDR2: MDHEN, SYDVKM. CDR3 in amino acids: CASVFPGRGYTF. Written as DNA, the CDR3 is TGTGCCAGCGTCTTCCCGGGCAGGGGCTACACCTTC.

CDR3 loop: CASSQGRPQHF. The CDR3, as DNA: TGTGCCAGCAGTCAGGGCCGGCCCCAGCATTTT. V gene TRBV28 combines with J gene TRBJ1-5; D perhaps matches TRBD1 (5 bases). The CDR3 consists of 11 residues. CDR1 is MDHEN and CDR2 is SYDVKM in the germline V gene. The V end was cut by 5 bases, the J end by 9 bases, with 8 bases between. The complete variable domain, with remaining parts taken from reference TRBV28 and TRBJ1-5, reads DVKVTQSSRYLVKRTGEKVFLECVQDMDHENMFWYRQDPGLGLRLIYFSYDVKMKEKGDIPEGYSVSREKKERFSLILESASTNQTSMYLCASSQGRPQHFGDGTRLSIL.

This clone was recorded at least ten times. The same CDR3 also results from other DNA sequences found in this sample. This chain uses TRBV7-9 with TRBJ2-3; D unclear. Per the germline V gene, CDR1 is SEHNR and CDR2 is FQNEAQ (reference sequence). The CDR3 is made up of 13 amino acids. V shed 2 bases and J shed 1 base, with 4 bases lying between them. This chain's CDR3 is CASSLSGTDTQYF. CDR3 DNA sequence: TGTGCCAGCAGCTTATCGGGCACAGATACGCAGTATTTT.

The genes are TRBV4-1 and TRBJ2-7; 8 nucleotides line up with TRBD2. Germline assignment: CDR1 MGHRA and CDR2 YSYEKL. The CDR3 runs 16 residues. The V gene end was trimmed by 0 bases and the J gene end by 5 bases; junction bases not matched to a gene: 9. CDR3 protein: CASSQDPAGVSNEQYF. For the CDR3, the DNA is TGCGCCAGCAGCCAAGATCCAGCGGGAGTTTCGAACGAGCAGTACTTC.

This clone has just a few counts. The gene calls are TRBV5-4 and TRBJ2-7, with TRBD1 matching over 9 bases. The CDR3 runs to 15 residues. Unmatched junction bases numbered 8, after V lost 5 bases and J lost 2 bases. Germline V gene data show CDR1 as SGHNT and CDR2 as YYREEE (reference sequence). In DNA form, the CDR3 reads TGTGCCAGCAGAAAGCCGGGACAGGGCCCCTACGAGCAGTACTTC. This gives the protein CASRKPGQGPYEQYF.

A remark on this clone: Other DNA sequences from this sample encode an identical CDR3 as well. The chain carries TRBV29-1 and TRBJ2-3, with 13 bases fitting TRBD2. V was pared by 7 bases and J by 5 bases, with 9 bases of the junction left unmatched. Looked up from germline, CDR1 is SQVTM and CDR2 is ANQGSEA. The CDR3 is 15 amino acids. This CDR3 reads CSARGTSGNGDTQYF. The DNA of the CDR3 is TGCAGCGCTAGGGGGACTAGCGGGAACGGAGATACGCAGTATTTT.

Remarks on this clone: One end of the junction fails to match germline, which may point to a read error. The chain uses TRBV4-3 and TRBJ2-2; TRBD2 matches at 7 bases. Germline CDR1 is LGHNA and CDR2 is YSLEER. This CDR3 is 15 amino acids long. The CDR3 DNA reads as TGCTCCAGCAGCCAAGAGCGGGGAACCACCGGGGAGCTGTTTTTT. The encoded protein is CSSSQERGTTGELFF.

This rearrangement joins TRBV5-6 to TRBJ1-2; 7 bases match TRBD1. The CDR3 spans 14 residues. Germline CDR1 reads SGHDT; CDR2 reads YYEEEE. After removal of 3 bases from V and 8 bases from J, the junction contained 10 bases not matched to a gene. As DNA, the CDR3 is TGTGCCAGCAGCTCCAAGCGACAGGGTCGAGGCTACACCTTC. It codes for CASSSKRQGRGYTF.

This clone appeared a few times. The genes are TRBV15 and TRBJ2-7; possibly TRBD2 for D (6 bases). Germline V CDR1 and CDR2: LNHNV, YYDKDF (reference sequence). This CDR3 is built from 17 residues. Trimming pared 0 bases from V and 2 bases from J, leaving 17 bases between. The CDR3 reads CATSRDRGRPSPYEQYF. In DNA form, the CDR3 reads TGTGCCACCAGCAGAGATCGGGGGAGGCCCTCACCCTACGAGCAGTACTTC.

The rearrangement joins TRBV6-1 to TRBJ2-5, with 11 bases that match TRBD1. V was pared by 4 bases and J by 4 bases, with 5 bases of the junction left unmatched. CDR3 size: 15 residues. The germline gives CDR1 MNHNS, CDR2 SASEGT. This chain's CDR3 is CASSGPGQGGETQYF. The DNA of the CDR3 is TGTGCCAGCAGTGGTCCGGGACAGGGGGGAGAGACCCAGTACTTC.

This clone was observed at least ten times. CDR3 in DNA: TGTGCCAGCAGCTTCACTCAAGAGACCCAGTACTTC. Amino acid sequence: CASSFTQETQYF. This sequence joins TRBV7-2 and TRBJ2-5; D not resolved. Germline assignment: CDR1 SGHTA and CDR2 FQGNSA. V lost 3 bases, J lost 2 bases, and 4 bases lay in between. The CDR3 covers 12 residues.

This clone was seen more than once but under ten times. An end of the junction differs from the germline gene, which may be a read error. The rearrangement uses TRBV7-7 and TRBJ2-1; possible D gene TRBD1, 6 bases. Germline CDR1 and CDR2: SSHAT and FNYEAQ (reference sequence). The CDR3 runs 12 residues. In nucleotides, the CDR3 is TGTGCTAGCAGCTCGACAGGCAATGAGCAGTTCTTC. This sequence encodes CASSSTGNEQFF.